The entry below describes one TCR beta chain. The data stem from a study of blood T cell repertoires in COVID-19. Background on the study: Sample material is recorded as cDNA or gDNA derived from T cells, B-cell-depleted T cells, or PBMCs.

Study processing details: Estimation of nucleated cell counts was performed using reference gene primer amplification. TCRdb's table, derived via immunoSEQ multiplex PCR, lists solely in-frame clones and lacks some. The V and J calls and clone size come from that table; D and trimming were worked out from the DNA. This sample carries approximately 150,000 clones, roughly 80% of them seen once, and the ten largest clones take approximately 17%. Trimming took off 6 bases at V and 6 bases at J, with 18 bases between the two ends. There are 14 residues in the CDR3. Germline V gene data show CDR1 as SGHRS and CDR2 as YFSETQ.

This TCR derives from a man aged 50-60 years with acute or convalescent COVID-19. This rearrangement joins TRBV5-1 to TRBJ1-2; D may be TRBD1 (6 bases). Sequencing was done on a sample of peripheral blood. CDR3 coding DNA: TGCGCCAGCACCCACCACCTACACAGGGATGGCTACACCTTC. Its translation is CASTHHLHRDGYTF.